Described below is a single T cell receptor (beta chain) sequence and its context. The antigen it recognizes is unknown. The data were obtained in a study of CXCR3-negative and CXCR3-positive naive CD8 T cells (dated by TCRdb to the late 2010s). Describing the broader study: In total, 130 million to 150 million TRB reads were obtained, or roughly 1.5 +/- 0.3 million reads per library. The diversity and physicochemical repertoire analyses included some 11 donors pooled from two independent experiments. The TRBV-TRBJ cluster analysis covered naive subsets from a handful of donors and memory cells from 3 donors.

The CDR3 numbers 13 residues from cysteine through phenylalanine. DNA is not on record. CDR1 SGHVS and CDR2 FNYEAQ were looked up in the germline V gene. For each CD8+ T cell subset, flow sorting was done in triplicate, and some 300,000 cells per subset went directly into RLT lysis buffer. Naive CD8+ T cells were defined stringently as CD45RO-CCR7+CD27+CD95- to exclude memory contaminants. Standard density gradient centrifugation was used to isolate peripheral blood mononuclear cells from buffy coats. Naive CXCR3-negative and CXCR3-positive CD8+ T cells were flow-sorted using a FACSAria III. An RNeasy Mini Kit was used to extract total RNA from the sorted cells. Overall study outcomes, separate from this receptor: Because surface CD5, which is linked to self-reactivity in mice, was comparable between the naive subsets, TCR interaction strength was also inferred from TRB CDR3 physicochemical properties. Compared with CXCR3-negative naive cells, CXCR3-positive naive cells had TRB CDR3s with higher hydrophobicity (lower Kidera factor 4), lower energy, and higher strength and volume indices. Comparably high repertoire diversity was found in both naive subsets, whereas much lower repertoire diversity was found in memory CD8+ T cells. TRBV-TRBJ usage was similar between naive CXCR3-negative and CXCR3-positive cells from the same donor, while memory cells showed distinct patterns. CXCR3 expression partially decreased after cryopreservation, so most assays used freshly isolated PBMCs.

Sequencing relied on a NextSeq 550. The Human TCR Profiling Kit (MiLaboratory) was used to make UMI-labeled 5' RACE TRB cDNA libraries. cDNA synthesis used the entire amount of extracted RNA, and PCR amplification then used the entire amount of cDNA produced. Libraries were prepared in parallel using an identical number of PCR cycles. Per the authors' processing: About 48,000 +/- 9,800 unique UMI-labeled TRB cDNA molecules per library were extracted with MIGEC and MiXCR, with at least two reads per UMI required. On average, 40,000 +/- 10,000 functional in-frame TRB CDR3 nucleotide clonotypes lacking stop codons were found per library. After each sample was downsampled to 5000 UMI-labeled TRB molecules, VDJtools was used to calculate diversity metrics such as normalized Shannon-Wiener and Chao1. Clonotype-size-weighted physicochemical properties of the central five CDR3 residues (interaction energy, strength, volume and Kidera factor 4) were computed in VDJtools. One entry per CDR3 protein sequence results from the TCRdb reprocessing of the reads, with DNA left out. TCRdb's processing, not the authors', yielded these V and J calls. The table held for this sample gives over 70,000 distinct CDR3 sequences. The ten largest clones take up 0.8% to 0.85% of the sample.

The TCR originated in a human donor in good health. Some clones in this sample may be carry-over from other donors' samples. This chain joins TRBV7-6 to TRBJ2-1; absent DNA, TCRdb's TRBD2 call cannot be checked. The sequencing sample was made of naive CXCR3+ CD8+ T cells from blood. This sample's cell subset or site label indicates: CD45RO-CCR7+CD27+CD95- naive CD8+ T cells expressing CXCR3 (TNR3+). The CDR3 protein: CASSDLAPSEQFF.